This T cell receptor beta chain was captured in a study of blood T cell repertoires in COVID-19. Overall study context: Some COVID-19 samples were acute and others convalescent; all came from the United States, Italy and Spain. PBMCs, B-cell-depleted T cells, or T cells provided the cDNA or gDNA that made up the material.

CDR3 length: 15 residues. V was clipped by 1 base and J by 7 bases; unmatched bases: 4. Germline values: CDR1 SGHAT, CDR2 FQNNGV. Some clones are missing from TCRdb's copy, which holds only in-frame ones; the method was immunoSEQ multiplex PCR. Of fewer than 250,000 clones listed, around 80% are singletons. The TCR sequence derives from a woman between 35 and 50 years old with acute or convalescent COVID-19. The chain combines TRBV11-2 with TRBJ1-5; TRBD1 matches 10 bases. Sequenced input: peripheral blood. CDR3 in DNA: TGTGCCAGCAGCTTAGGACAGGGGGCCGGGCAGCCCCAGCATTTT. It specifies CASSLGQGAGQPQHF.